This entry lists 10 T cell receptor beta chains sequenced from one sample in a study of T cell responses to AZD1222 COVID-19 vaccine. The repertoire was sequenced with immunoSEQ multiplex PCR; TCRdb's copy has only in-frame clones and lacks some. The sample has roughly 90,000 clones, roughly 87% seen once; the top ten hold about 5.2%. Sequences were derived from peripheral blood, sampled 28 days after the second AZD1222 dose. The receptors here all came from an adult who received the AZD1222 COVID-19 vaccine.

The chain uses TRBV12-3 or TRBV12-4 and TRBJ2-3; D gene uncertain. This CDR3 spans 12 amino acids. Trimming shortened V by 3 bases and J by 5 bases, and 6 bases separated the two germline ends. CDR3 sequence (DNA): TGTGCCAGCAGTTTCGTGGGAGATACGCAGTATTTT. Protein sequence: CASSFVGDTQYF.

The rearrangement joins TRBV9 to TRBJ1-3; TRBD1 agrees at 8 bases. Germline loops: CDR1 SGDLS, CDR2 YYNGEE. This CDR3 has 19 residues. The V and J ends lost 0 bases and 0 bases, in that order; junction bases with no gene match: 11. The CDR3 region has the DNA TGTGCCAGCAGCGTAGTGGACAGGGACCTCCAACGCTCTGGAAACACCATATATTTT. Translated, it gives CASSVVDRDLQRSGNTIYF.

Concerning this clone: One junction end disagrees with the germline gene, perhaps due to a read error. The chain employs TRBV3-1 (or the pseudogene TRBV3-2) and TRBJ2-1; weak D call: TRBD2 (6 bases). There are 11 residues in the CDR3. CDR1 is LGHDT, CDR2 YNNKEL, per germline (reference sequence). The CDR3 is CASRHSGEQFF. As DNA, the CDR3 is TGTGCCAGCCGCCACAGCGGGGAGCAGTTCTTC.

J is TRBJ1-2 and V is TRBV5-1, with no clear D. Trimming pared 4 bases from V and 4 bases from J, leaving 17 bases between. Germline V gene data show CDR1 as SGHRS and CDR2 as YFSETQ. This CDR3 has 15 amino acids. The CDR3 DNA follows: TGCGCCAGCAGCCTTGCGGGAGGGAGCGTCTATGGCTACACCTTC. Amino acids: CASSLAGGSVYGYTF.

This sequence joins TRBV7-9 and TRBJ2-7; TRBD1 or TRBD2 may be the D gene (5 bases each). The V end lost 4 bases, the J end lost 7 bases, and 11 bases lay between the germline ends. CDR3 length equals 12 residues. CDR1 SEHNR and CDR2 FQNEAQ come from the germline V gene (reference sequence). Here the CDR3 DNA reads TGTGCCAGCAGCTGGGACGGTGATGAGCAGTACTTC. Residues: CASSWDGDEQYF.

The rearrangement joins TRBV7-3 to TRBJ1-6; 7 bases line up with TRBD1. CDR3 size: 16 residues. Germline V gene data show CDR1 as SGHTA and CDR2 as FQGTGA. V was pared by 2 bases and J by 5 bases, with 6 bases of the junction left unmatched. The CDR3 reads CASSLVPGGNNSPLHF. Written as DNA, the CDR3 is TGTGCCAGCAGCTTAGTACCAGGGGGAAATAATTCACCCCTCCACTTT.

This chain connects TRBV5-4 to TRBJ2-1; TRBD2 agrees at 7 bases. The trim removed 0 bases at V and 10 bases at J, leaving 13 bases unmatched. CDR3 length equals 16 residues. In germline, CDR1 is SGHNT, CDR2 YYREEE (reference sequence). DNA of the CDR3: TGTGCCAGCAGCTTGGGCTATGATCCCCGTAGCGGGGAGCAGTTCTTC. As protein: CASSLGYDPRSGEQFF.

V usage is TRBV6-5 and J usage is TRBJ2-3; no firm D call. This CDR3 is 15 amino acids long. Trimming cost V 3 bases and J 5 bases, with 15 bases left between them. Germline V gene sequence: CDR1 MNHEY, CDR2 SVGAGI. The CDR3 protein is CASSYSGESLDTQYF. As DNA, the CDR3 is TGTGCCAGCAGTTATTCAGGAGAATCGTTAGATACGCAGTATTTT.

The genes are TRBV7-3 and TRBJ1-1; possible D gene TRBD1, 5 bases. The CDR3 totals 14 residues. Trimming took off 2 bases at V and 3 bases at J, with 10 bases between the two ends. Germline CDR1 and CDR2: SGHTA and FQGTGA. The CDR3 region has the DNA TGTGCCAGCAGCTTAGGGACCCGGGACACTGAAGCTTTCTTT. Amino acid sequence: CASSLGTRDTEAFF.

V is TRBV25-1 and J is TRBJ2-1; 14 bases are a match to TRBD2. J was trimmed by 8 bases and V by 0 bases; bases with no gene match: 3. Germline CDR1 MGHDK, CDR2 SYGVNS. CDR3 size: 16 residues. This CDR3 is CASSEYGLAGGDEQFF. CDR3 DNA sequence: TGTGCCAGCAGTGAATACGGACTAGCGGGGGGAGATGAGCAGTTCTTC.